The 13 T cell receptor beta chains presented below share a single source sample, sequenced in a study of T cells in Graves' hyperthyroidism and ophthalmopathy. RNA transcripts yielded amplified TCR beta CDR3 regions. Using the HTBI primer set, a first-round RT-PCR was run on the TCR CDR3. TCRdb independently ran MiXCR on the multiplex PCR reads; one entry per CDR3 protein. The data contain roughly 380,000 distinct CDR3 sequences, about 19% of them singletons. Sample: blood. These receptors were taken from a woman under 30 with Graves' hyperthyroidism.

V usage is TRBV12-3 or TRBV12-4 and J usage is TRBJ2-7; TRBD1 is a possible D gene (5 bases). V shed 3 bases and J shed 3 bases, with 12 bases lying between them. This CDR3 contains 14 residues. As DNA, the CDR3 is TGTGCCAGCAGTTTTGCAGGGCCGCGCTACGAGCAGTACTTC. Translating gives CASSFAGPRYEQYF.

This clonotype was seen many times. In DNA form, the CDR3 reads TGTGCCAGTAACGTAGGGGCGGGCGGCACTGAAGCTTTCTTT. It is translated as CASNVGAGGTEAFF. The chain links TRBV19 to TRBJ1-1; tentative D call: TRBD1 (5 bases). CDR1 and CDR2 (germline): LNHDA, SQIVND (reference sequence). CDR3 length equals 14 residues. V was shortened by 7 bases and J by 4 bases, with 16 bases between the two germline ends.

This clonotype occurred many times. The chain links TRBV6-5 to TRBJ1-1; TRBD1 agrees at 7 bases. Germline CDR1 and CDR2: MNHEY and SVGAGI. The trim removed 8 bases at V and 0 bases at J, leaving 6 bases unmatched. CDR3 size: 14 residues. The CDR3 spells CASPTGQMNTEAFF. Written as DNA, the CDR3 is TGTGCCAGCCCCACGGGACAGATGAACACTGAAGCTTTCTTT.

This clonotype has ten or more counts. V and J are TRBV12-3 or TRBV12-4 and TRBJ1-5; D might be TRBD1 (5 bases). The V end was cut by 1 base, the J end by 4 bases, with 17 bases between. CDR3 length: 17 residues. CDR3 sequence (DNA): TGTGCCAGCAGTTTAGATCAAGACTGGGGCCAAAATCAGCCCCAGCATTTT. Translating it yields CASSLDQDWGQNQPQHF.

This clonotype was picked up many times. The V and J genes are TRBV14 and TRBJ2-7; D gene ambiguous. The V end lost 0 bases, the J end lost 6 bases, and 6 bases lay between the germline ends. This CDR3 contains 12 residues. In germline, CDR1 is SGHDN, CDR2 FVKESK. The CDR3 DNA follows: TGTGCCAGCAGCCAAGATTGGAGCGAGCAGTACTTC. Translation: CASSQDWSEQYF.

This clonotype was seen repeatedly, ten times or more. The chain uses TRBV3-1 and TRBJ1-1; D possibly corresponds to TRBD1 (5 bases). Per the germline V gene, CDR1 is LGHDT and CDR2 is YNNKEL (reference sequence). Trimming pared 7 bases from V and 3 bases from J, leaving 12 bases between. The CDR3 runs to 13 residues. The CDR3 coding sequence is TGTGCCAGCACCTACGGACAAGACACTGAAGCTTTCTTT. It specifies CASTYGQDTEAFF.

This clonotype was seen ten or more times. The genes are TRBV7-2 and TRBJ1-5; D gene uncertain. The CDR3 is made up of 13 amino acids. Germline V gives CDR1 SGHTA, CDR2 FQGNSA. V shed 5 bases and J shed 3 bases, with 8 bases lying between them. CDR3 loop: CASSPAVNQPQHF. The CDR3 DNA is TGTGCCAGCAGCCCCGCAGTCAATCAGCCCCAGCATTTT.

As to this clonotype: It is likely a read error, because the conserved phenylalanine at the end of the CDR3 is missing. The V and J genes are TRBV10-3 and TRBJ2-7; 9 bases align to TRBD1. The trim removed 3 bases at V and 6 bases at J, leaving 6 bases unmatched. CDR1 and CDR2 from the germline V gene are ENHRY and SYGVKD. CDR3 length: 14 residues. CDR3 region: CAISDSGTGSEQYC. The CDR3 DNA sequence: TGTGCCATCAGTGACTCCGGGACAGGGAGCGAGCAGTACTGC.

CDR3 DNA: TGTGCCAGCGCAAGCGACAGGGGGCCGAATCAGCCCCAGCATTTT. Protein: CASASDRGPNQPQHF. The V gene is TRBV12-3 or TRBV12-4, the J gene TRBJ1-5; 10 nucleotides align to TRBD1. The CDR3 spans 15 residues. The junction had 8 bases not matched to a gene; V was cut back by 8 bases and J by 4 bases.

At least ten counts were recorded for this clonotype. This CDR3 is CASSYATGQETQYF. Written as DNA, the CDR3 is TGTGCCAGCAGTTACGCGACTGGCCAAGAGACCCAGTACTTC. The chain carries TRBV6-2 or TRBV6-3 and TRBJ2-5; no firm D call. CDR1 and CDR2 from the germline V gene are MNHEY and SVGEGT. V dropped 2 bases and J dropped 1 base, with 8 bases sitting between them. The CDR3 totals 14 residues.

This clonotype was counted at least ten times. The J gene is TRBJ2-7, the V gene TRBV2; D is unclear. Per germline, CDR1 SNHLY and CDR2 FYNNEI. Trimming left V 2 bases short and J 10 bases short, with 9 bases between. The CDR3 runs to 11 residues. CDR3 coding DNA: TGTGCCAGCAGTGAATGGGTGGATCAGTACTTC. Amino acid sequence: CASSEWVDQYF.

This clonotype appeared many times. Mismatch with germline at one junction end may stem from a read error. This sequence joins TRBV6-4 and TRBJ1-2; D is unclear. Germline V gene data show CDR1 as MRHNA and CDR2 as SNTAGT. The CDR3 contains 13 residues. As DNA, the CDR3 is TGTGCCACCAGTATCGGATTAAACTATGGCTACACCTTC. Amino acids: CATSIGLNYGYTF.

This clonotype was counted at least ten times. The chain employs TRBV9 and TRBJ1-5; D is unclear. The CDR3 is made up of 14 amino acids. Germline V lookup: CDR1 SGDLS, CDR2 YYNGEE. The V end was cut by 0 bases, the J end by 5 bases, with 9 bases between. This chain's CDR3 is CASSVAARDQPQHF. The CDR3 nucleotides read TGTGCCAGCAGCGTAGCTGCGCGGGATCAGCCCCAGCATTTT.